These 18 T cell receptor beta chains were all obtained from the same sample, sequenced in a study of blood T cell repertoires in COVID-19. Assay: immunoSEQ multiplex PCR; the TCRdb copy retains only in-frame clones and omits some. The repertoire includes approximately 500,000 clones, roughly nine tenths of them detected once, and about 8% sits in the top ten. Sequenced: peripheral blood. These receptor sequences come from a woman in her forties or fifties with COVID-19, enrolled during active disease.

This clone was seen only once. This chain links TRBV7-9 with TRBJ2-1, with TRBD2 as a possible D gene (6 bases). CDR3 length: 15 amino acids. Germline CDR1 and CDR2: SEHNR and FQNEAQ (reference sequence). The ends were cut back, 3 bases at V and 4 bases at J, with 13 bases in the middle. CDR3 bases: TGTGCCAGCAGCTTCGGCTCGGCGGGGTACAATGAGCAGTTCTTC. This encodes CASSFGSAGYNEQFF. The full variable domain, its missing parts supplied by reference TRBV7-9 and TRBJ2-1, is DTGVSQNPRHKITKRGQNVTFRCDPISEHNRLYWYRQTLGQGPEFLTYFQNEAQLEKSRLLSDRFSAERPKGSFSTLEIQRTEQGDSAMYLCASSFGSAGYNEQFFGPGTRLTVL.

The chain has TRBV5-1 and TRBJ2-1, with 8 bases lining up with TRBD2. CDR1 is SGHRS and CDR2 is YFSETQ in the germline V gene. CDR3 size: 17 residues. Germline trimming cut 0 bases from V and 5 bases from J; bases unmatched to any gene: 10. CDR3 sequence reads: CASSLVLAGTVNNEQFF. CDR3 nucleotides: TGCGCCAGCAGCTTGGTGTTAGCGGGGACTGTCAACAATGAGCAGTTCTTC.

The chain is built from TRBV6-5 and TRBJ2-2, with D unresolved. This CDR3 is built from 13 residues. Germline loops: CDR1 MNHEY, CDR2 SVGAGI. V was trimmed by 7 bases and J by 6 bases, leaving 12 bases between them. The DNA of the CDR3 is TGTGCCAGCACTCAACGGTTGGCCGGGGAGCTGTTTTTT. Protein sequence: CASTQRLAGELFF.

This clone came up once. The genes are TRBV2 and TRBJ2-2; perhaps TRBD1 as D (5 bases). Germline V gene lookup returns CDR1 SNHLY and CDR2 FYNNEI. Trimming removed 3 bases at V and 4 bases at J, with 9 bases between. The length of the CDR3 is 14 residues. The CDR3 sequence is CASSEDIVTGELFF. The DNA of the CDR3 is TGTGCCAGCAGTGAGGACATCGTCACCGGGGAGCTGTTTTTT.

The V call is TRBV9, the J call TRBJ2-6, with D uncertain. Germline lookup yields CDR1 SGDLS and CDR2 YYNGEE. The CDR3 loop spans 14 amino acids. V lost 1 base, J lost 1 base, and 3 bases lay in between. CDR3 residues: CASSVRSGANVLTF. Written as DNA, the CDR3 is TGTGCCAGCAGCGTACGGTCTGGGGCCAACGTCCTGACTTTC.

This chain links TRBV7-9 with TRBJ2-4, with 9 bases that match TRBD1. Germline-derived CDR1 and CDR2 are SEHNR and FQNEAQ (reference sequence). The CDR3 has 14 amino acids. V was pared by 3 bases and J by 5 bases, with 2 bases of the junction left unmatched. The CDR3 reads CASSLGDRENIQYF. The CDR3 nucleotides read TGTGCCAGCAGCTTGGGGGACAGGGAAAACATTCAGTACTTC.

A few counts support this clone. The rearrangement links TRBV28 to TRBJ1-2; the D gene is possibly TRBD1 (5 bases). CDR1 and CDR2 from the germline V gene are MDHEN and SYDVKM. Trimming pared 7 bases from V and 8 bases from J, leaving 23 bases between. The CDR3 sequence is 15 residues long. The CDR3 nucleotides are TGTGCCAGCACCATAACTAGCGGGGCCCTGAGGGGCTACACCTTC. This codes for CASTITSGALRGYTF.

V usage is TRBV9 and J usage is TRBJ1-1; possibly TRBD1 for D (5 bases). Trimming removed 0 bases from V and 4 bases from J, with 13 bases in between. There are 15 residues in the CDR3. Per germline, CDR1 SGDLS and CDR2 YYNGEE. CDR3 protein: CASSVEARQGTEAFF. Here the CDR3 DNA reads TGTGCCAGCAGCGTAGAGGCTAGGCAGGGCACTGAAGCTTTCTTT.

This clone was recorded once. The rearrangement joins TRBV19 to TRBJ2-1; 8 bases fit TRBD2. V lost 8 bases, J lost 5 bases, and 11 bases stayed unmatched. The germline gives CDR1 LNHDA, CDR2 SQIVND (reference sequence). This CDR3 spans 15 amino acids. In nucleotides, the CDR3 is TGTGCCAGTGAAAACACCGGACTAGCCCACAATGAGCAGTTCTTC. This encodes CASENTGLAHNEQFF. The full variable domain, in which reference TRBV19 and TRBJ2-1 provide the parts outside the CDR3, is DGGITQSPKYLFRKEGQNVTLSCEQNLNHDAMYWYRQDPGQGLRLIYYSQIVNDFQKGDIAEGYSVSREKKESFPLTVTSAQKNPTAFYLCASENTGLAHNEQFFGPGTRLTVL.

The V call is TRBV5-6, the J call TRBJ2-3, with a possible D match to TRBD2 (5 bases). The CDR3 has 14 amino acids. The germline gives CDR1 SGHDT, CDR2 YYEEEE. V lost 2 bases to trimming and J lost 3 bases, with 10 bases between them. CDR3 nucleotides: TGTGCCAGCAGCTTTTCTAGCCCGACAGATACGCAGTATTTT. It yields the protein CASSFSSPTDTQYF.

The chain recombines TRBV30 with TRBJ2-7, with TRBD1 identical over 7 bases. Germline V gene sequence: CDR1 GTSNPN, CDR2 SVGIG (reference sequence). J gave up 3 bases and V 3 bases, and 5 bases lay outside the gene matches. CDR3 size: 13 residues. CDR3 nucleotides: TGTGCCTGGAGAGGGGACAGCAACTACGAGCAGTACTTC. Its protein product is CAWRGDSNYEQYF.

This clone came up once. DNA of the CDR3: TGTGCCAGCAGTTCCGGGACTAGCGATGGATGGGGAGAGACCCAGTACTTC. Amino acid sequence: CASSSGTSDGWGETQYF. The chain uses TRBV9 and TRBJ2-5, with 10 bases fitting TRBD2. J was trimmed by 4 bases and V by 5 bases; bases with no gene match: 14. The CDR3 extends over 17 amino acids. The germline V gene encodes CDR1 SGDLS and CDR2 YYNGEE.

CDR3 in amino acids: CASSLDQSESTF. In nucleotides, the CDR3 is TGTGCCAGCAGCTTAGATCAAAGCGAGAGCACCTTC. The rearrangement uses TRBV7-9 and TRBJ1-2; no definite D call. Trimming took off 1 base at V and 13 bases at J, with 13 bases between the two ends. The germline CDR1 and CDR2 sequences are SEHNR and FQNEAQ (reference sequence). The CDR3 totals 12 residues.

V usage is TRBV5-5 and J usage is TRBJ2-2, with 10 bases aligning to TRBD2. V lost 3 bases to trimming and J lost 5 bases; unmatched junction nucleotides: 7. From germline, CDR1 is SGHKS and CDR2 YYEKEE (reference sequence). There are 16 residues in the CDR3. CDR3 amino acids: CASSWTSGAGTGELFF. The CDR3 bases are TGTGCCAGCAGCTGGACTAGCGGAGCGGGGACCGGGGAGCTGTTTTTT.

This clone occurred once. This chain connects TRBV5-1 to TRBJ1-2; 9 nucleotides align to TRBD1. V lost 1 base and J lost 6; bases outside the gene matches: 10. Germline lookup yields CDR1 SGHRS and CDR2 YFSETQ. The CDR3 totals 16 residues. The DNA of the CDR3 is TGCGCCAGCAGCTTGATTTCACCCGACAGGGGGAATGGCTACACCTTC. As protein: CASSLISPDRGNGYTF.

The chain has TRBV27 and TRBJ2-5; 8 bases map to TRBD1. Trimming removed 5 bases from V and 1 base from J; junction bases left unmatched: 3. Germline CDR1 is MNHEY and CDR2 is SMNVEV (reference sequence). The length of the CDR3 is 14 residues. This CDR3 reads CASSIQGGQETQYF. For the CDR3, the DNA is TGTGCCAGCAGTATACAGGGGGGCCAAGAGACCCAGTACTTC.

The chain combines TRBV6-5 with TRBJ2-3, with 8 bases identical to TRBD1. V lost 5 bases to trimming and J lost 3 bases; unmatched junction nucleotides: 7. The CDR3 sequence is 15 residues long. The germline V gene encodes CDR1 MNHEY and CDR2 SVGAGI. The DNA of the CDR3 is TGTGCCAGCAGTAGACAGGGGACCGTGACAGATACGCAGTATTTT. The encoded protein is CASSRQGTVTDTQYF.

This chain connects TRBV10-3 to TRBJ2-1; TRBD2 aligns across 12 bases. The germline V gene has CDR1 ENHRY and CDR2 SYGVKD. The J segment lost 8 bases and the V segment lost 2 bases, leaving 10 bases of the junction unmatched. CDR3 size: 17 residues. CDR3 sequence reads: CAISEPELGLAGHEQFF. The CDR3 coding sequence is TGTGCCATCAGTGAGCCGGAGCTGGGACTAGCGGGCCATGAGCAGTTCTTC.